The 8 T cell receptor beta chains below were found in one sample sequenced in a study of neoadjuvant anti-PD-1 for oral cavity cancer. Clones were sequenced by immunoSEQ multiplex PCR, and TCRdb holds only the in-frame ones, with some missing. The sample yields more than 10,000 clones, over 65% seen once. This specimen was PBMCs, taken before nivolumab (anti-PD-1) treatment. These receptors originate from a person aged 35 to 85 with oral cavity squamous cell carcinoma.

This clone was seen a handful of times. The DNA of the CDR3 is TGTGCCAGTAGTCTTAGATTCACAGATACGCAGTATTTT. The encoded protein is CASSLRFTDTQYF. The chain is built from TRBV19 and TRBJ2-3, with no clear D. From germline, CDR1 is LNHDA and CDR2 SQIVND (reference sequence). Trimming took 5 bases from V and 2 from J, leaving 8 bases between them. The CDR3 has 13 residues.

DNA of the CDR3: TGTGCCACCAGCAGAGATCCCAGAATATTACAGGGCAACACTGAAGCTTTCTTT. Its translation is CATSRDPRILQGNTEAFF. The chain recombines TRBV15 with TRBJ1-1; maybe TRBD1 (6 bases). The ends were cut back, 0 bases at V and 2 bases at J, with 19 bases in the middle. CDR3 size: 18 residues. In germline, CDR1 is LNHNV, CDR2 YYDKDF (reference sequence).

This chain connects TRBV6-6 to TRBJ1-4; D is possibly TRBD1 (6 bases). CDR3 size: 14 residues. V was trimmed by 6 bases and J by 8 bases, leaving 16 bases between them. Per the germline V gene, CDR1 is MNHNY and CDR2 is SVGAGI (reference sequence). The CDR3 region has the DNA TGTGCCAGCAGAATACAGGGCGTGAAGGAAAAACTGTTTTTT. Its protein is CASRIQGVKEKLFF.

This clone was observed once. The chain uses TRBV6-1 and TRBJ1-1; D gene unclear. CDR3 length equals 14 residues. CDR1 MNHNS and CDR2 SASEGT come from the germline V gene. Trimming pared 6 bases from V and 11 bases from J, leaving 22 bases between. The chain's CDR3 is CASSVLTDRPDAFF. The CDR3 DNA reads TGTGCCAGCAGCGTTTTGACGGACCGCCCCGATGCTTTCTTT.

The rearrangement links TRBV21-1 to TRBJ1-2. TRBV21-1 is a documented pseudogene. This CDR3 has 17 amino acids. CDR3: CASSKEVEGLLNYGYTF. DNA for the CDR3: TGTGCCAGCAGCAAAGAGGTTGAAGGACTGCTTAACTATGGCTACACCTTC.

This clone came up a few times. The chain is built from TRBV13 and TRBJ2-7; D is ambiguous. CDR3 length equals 11 residues. Germline V gene data show CDR1 as PRHDT and CDR2 as FYEKMQ (reference sequence). The ends were cut back, 5 bases at V and 3 bases at J, with 5 bases in the middle. The CDR3 nucleotides read TGTGCCAGCAGCAATTTCTACGAGCAGTACTTC. Its protein is CASSNFYEQYF.

The rearrangement uses TRBV18 and TRBJ1-6; 8 nucleotides match TRBD1. Germline CDR1 and CDR2: KGHSH and LQKENI. The CDR3 covers 14 residues. J was trimmed by 10 bases and V by 4 bases; bases with no gene match: 6. The CDR3 reads CASSQDRDDSPLHF. The CDR3 DNA sequence: TGTGCCAGCTCACAGGACAGGGATGACTCACCCCTCCACTTT.

The V gene is TRBV19, the J gene TRBJ2-2; the match to TRBD1 covers 7 bases. The CDR3 has 15 amino acids. V dropped 10 bases and J dropped 1; count of bases not matched to a gene: 9. The germline gives CDR1 LNHDA, CDR2 SQIVND (reference sequence). For the CDR3, the DNA is TGTGCCACCCACACCAACAGGGGGAACACCGGGGAGCTGTTTTTT. Amino acids: CATHTNRGNTGELFF.